One and the same sample provided the 10 T cell receptor beta chains below, sequenced in a study of blood T cell repertoires in COVID-19. Measured with immunoSEQ multiplex PCR; TCRdb has only the in-frame clones, and not every one. The sample shows 50,000 to 75,000 clones, around 76% of them seen only once. Input material: peripheral blood. The receptors derive from a woman aged 80 or over with acute or convalescent COVID-19.

This clone was seen more than once but under ten times. The CDR3 loop reads CASSSMNTEAFF. As DNA, the CDR3 is TGTGCCAGCAGCTCCATGAACACTGAAGCTTTCTTT. The chain couples TRBV7-9 to TRBJ1-1, with unresolved D. CDR1 and CDR2 (germline): SEHNR, FQNEAQ (reference sequence). The CDR3 loop spans 12 amino acids. The V gene lost 4 bases and the J gene lost 0 bases, with 3 bases spanning the gap.

J is TRBJ1-1 and V is TRBV29-1; D is ambiguous. The germline V and J ends were trimmed by 7 bases and 0 bases, with 12 bases remaining between them. The CDR3 contains 13 residues. Germline lookup yields CDR1 SQVTM and CDR2 ANQGSEA. The CDR3 DNA follows: TGCAGCGCCACAACGAGGGTGAACACTGAAGCTTTCTTT. Amino acid sequence: CSATTRVNTEAFF.

This clone was counted only a few times. This chain joins TRBV10-3 and TRBJ2-7, with D tentatively TRBD1 (6 bases). V was cut by 2 bases and J by 7 bases, with 9 bases left in between. Germline V gives CDR1 ENHRY, CDR2 SYGVKD. The CDR3 covers 12 residues. CDR3 sequence reads: CAISEGGWEQYF. The CDR3 DNA sequence: TGTGCCATCAGTGAGGGGGGCTGGGAGCAGTACTTC.

The V gene is TRBV4-1, the J gene TRBJ1-5; D possibly corresponds to TRBD1 (5 bases). The CDR3 contains 14 residues. Germline assignment: CDR1 MGHRA and CDR2 YSYEKL. V lost 3 bases, J lost 6 bases, and 12 bases lay in between. CDR3 sequence: CASSQGGESQPQHF. The CDR3 coding sequence is TGCGCCAGCAGCCAGGGGGGAGAGAGTCAGCCCCAGCATTTT.

In this sample, this clone turned up once. J is TRBJ1-1 and V is TRBV28; the D gene is possibly TRBD1 (6 bases). The CDR3 is 15 residues long. The V end lost 3 bases, the J end lost 6 bases, and 17 bases lay between the germline ends. In germline, CDR1 is MDHEN, CDR2 SYDVKM. Written as DNA, the CDR3 is TGTGCCAGCAGTTTTGGCGGAACAGGGAGGGCTGAAGCTTTCTTT. Encoded protein: CASSFGGTGRAEAFF.

A word on this clone: At the DNA level, this CDR3 is encoded by other sequences in the same sample as well. The V gene is TRBV6-5, the J gene TRBJ2-7, with 8 bases lining up with TRBD1. V lost 6 bases and J lost 2; bases outside the gene matches: 6. This CDR3 spans 14 amino acids. Germline V CDR1 and CDR2: MNHEY, SVGAGI. Written as DNA, the CDR3 is TGTGCCAGCAGCCGGGACAGGAGCACCTACGAGCAGTACTTC. Its protein is CASSRDRSTYEQYF.

This clone was detected a few times. This rearrangement joins TRBV7-9 to TRBJ2-7; 9 bases align to TRBD1. Germline V lookup: CDR1 SEHNR, CDR2 FQNEAQ (reference sequence). The CDR3 loop spans 14 amino acids. J lost 3 bases, V lost 3 bases, and 3 bases had no gene match. The CDR3 DNA is TGTGCCAGCAGCTTCTCGGGACAGGGCTACGAGCAGTACTTC. This gives the protein CASSFSGQGYEQYF.

The chain uses TRBV5-4 and TRBJ1-4, with no clear D. V dropped 3 bases and J dropped 2 bases, with 8 bases sitting between them. Germline CDR1 and CDR2: SGHNT and YYREEE (reference sequence). The CDR3 is made up of 14 amino acids. The CDR3 DNA sequence: TGTGCCAGCAGCTCTCAGGCCACTAATGAAAAACTGTTTTTT. Translated: CASSSQATNEKLFF.

This clone has only one observation. The V and J genes are TRBV7-9 and TRBJ2-1, with 8 positions matching TRBD2. Trimming took 4 bases from V and 0 from J; bases not matched to a gene: 2. The CDR3 spans 15 residues. Germline CDR1 and CDR2: SEHNR and FQNEAQ (reference sequence). DNA of the CDR3: TGTGCCAGCAGCTCACTAGCGGCCTCCTACAATGAGCAGTTCTTC. Its translation is CASSSLAASYNEQFF.

In its sample, this clone was seen a few times. The J gene is TRBJ2-7, the V gene TRBV24-1; D is unclear. Trimming left V 5 bases short and J 0 bases short, with 7 bases between. Germline loops: CDR1 KGHDR, CDR2 SFDVKD. The CDR3 length is 13 residues. CDR3 sequence (DNA): TGTGCCACCAGTGGCTCAGACTCCTACGAGCAGTACTTC. This sequence encodes CATSGSDSYEQYF.